Below are 23 T cell receptor beta chains sequenced from a single sample in a study of blood T cell repertoires in COVID-19. Assay: immunoSEQ multiplex PCR; the TCRdb copy retains only in-frame clones and omits some. The data hold over 65,000 clones, with about 80% observed a single time. The specimen sequenced was peripheral blood. These receptor sequences come from a middle-aged woman with active or convalescent COVID-19.

The chain is built from TRBV4-3 and TRBJ1-2; 7 bases match TRBD1. The CDR3 runs 15 residues. Germline V gene sequence: CDR1 LGHNA, CDR2 YSLEER. V lost 1 base to trimming and J lost 4 bases; unmatched junction nucleotides: 6. The CDR3 nucleotides are TGCGCCAGCAGCCAAGGGACAGGTGGAAGCTATGGCTACACCTTC. It is translated as CASSQGTGGSYGYTF.

V usage is TRBV5-1 and J usage is TRBJ2-2; D gene ambiguous. This CDR3 is built from 14 residues. Germline assignment: CDR1 SGHRS and CDR2 YFSETQ. Trimming took 1 base from V and 1 from J, leaving 5 bases between them. CDR3 region: CASSLQWNTGELFF. The CDR3 DNA reads as TGCGCCAGCAGCTTGCAGTGGAACACCGGGGAGCTGTTTTTT.

The chain employs TRBV11-1 and TRBJ1-1; D unclear. The CDR3 consists of 14 residues. V was pared by 2 bases and J by 3 bases, with 10 bases between. The germline gives CDR1 SGHAT, CDR2 FQDESV (reference sequence). CDR3 sequence reads: CASSLSAAYTEAFF. Here the CDR3 DNA reads TGTGCCAGCAGCTTATCCGCGGCTTACACTGAAGCTTTCTTT. The complete variable domain, with remaining parts taken from reference TRBV11-1 and TRBJ1-1, reads EAEVAQSPRYKITEKSQAVAFWCDPISGHATLYWYRQILGQGPELLVQFQDESVVDDSQLPKDRFSAERLKGVDSTLKIQPAELGDSAMYLCASSLSAAYTEAFFGQGTRLTVV.

This chain connects TRBV29-1 to TRBJ2-1; TRBD2 aligns across 8 bases. The trim removed 5 bases at V and 4 bases at J, leaving 10 bases unmatched. This CDR3 is 15 amino acids long. Germline V gene sequence: CDR1 SQVTM, CDR2 ANQGSEA. CDR3 loop: CSVTRGTREYNEQFF. The CDR3 DNA sequence: TGCAGCGTTACCCGAGGGACTAGGGAGTACAATGAGCAGTTCTTC.

This clone was seen just once. The chain couples TRBV7-2 to TRBJ2-7, with 14 bases lining up with TRBD2. CDR1 is SGHTA, CDR2 FQGNSA, per germline. V was pared by 5 bases and J by 1 base, with 10 bases of the junction left unmatched. CDR3 size: 18 residues. CDR3 amino acids: CASSLGLAGGLKSYEQYF. CDR3 in DNA: TGTGCCAGCAGCCTCGGACTAGCGGGGGGCTTAAAGTCCTACGAGCAGTACTTC.

There are a few counts of this clone. The chain couples TRBV7-2 to TRBJ2-6, with a weak D call TRBD1 (6 bases). CDR3 size: 15 residues. V was pared by 5 bases and J by 2 bases, with 10 bases between. Germline loops: CDR1 SGHTA, CDR2 FQGNSA. In nucleotides, the CDR3 is TGTGCCAGCAGCATCCCAGGGGCTGGGGCCAACGTCCTGACTTTC. Translating it yields CASSIPGAGANVLTF.

The V and J genes are TRBV6-6 and TRBJ1-5; D is ambiguous. V lost 2 bases to trimming and J lost 4 bases, with 6 bases between them. CDR1 MNHNY and CDR2 SVGAGI come from the germline V gene (reference sequence). The CDR3 loop spans 13 amino acids. The CDR3 coding sequence is TGTGCCAGCAGTTACGGGCAGAATCAGCCCCAGCATTTT. It is translated as CASSYGQNQPQHF.

The chain has TRBV11-2 and TRBJ1-1; D not certain. CDR1 is SGHAT and CDR2 is FQNNGV in the germline V gene. Trimming stripped 2 bases from V and 2 bases from J, with 6 bases between. The CDR3 is made up of 13 amino acids. CDR3 in DNA: TGTGCCAGCAGCTTATTCAGAAACACTGAAGCTTTCTTT. Translation gives CASSLFRNTEAFF. Full variable domain (rest looked up from reference TRBV11-2 and TRBJ1-1): EAGVAQSPRYKIIEKRQSVAFWCNPISGHATLYWYQQILGQGPKLLIQFQNNGVVDDSQLPKDRFSAERLKGVDSTLKIQPAKLEDSAVYLCASSLFRNTEAFFGQGTRLTVV.

CDR3 sequence: CASSGGTPTSGNTIYF. In DNA form, the CDR3 reads TGTGCCAGCTCAGGAGGGACTCCCACTTCTGGAAACACCATATATTTT. The V and J genes are TRBV18 and TRBJ1-3; D may be TRBD1 (5 bases). This CDR3 is 16 amino acids long. Trimming shortened V by 5 bases and J by 1 base, and 15 bases separated the two germline ends. CDR1 KGHSH and CDR2 LQKENI come from the germline V gene.

This clone has a single count. The chain recombines TRBV18 with TRBJ2-5; the D gene is possibly TRBD1 (5 bases). The V and J ends lost 2 bases and 3 bases respectively, with 13 bases between them. The CDR3 extends over 15 amino acids. The germline V gene encodes CDR1 KGHSH and CDR2 LQKENI. CDR3 amino acids: CASSPSSGLKETQYF. Written as DNA, the CDR3 is TGTGCCAGCTCACCATCTTCAGGGTTGAAAGAGACCCAGTACTTC.

In nucleotides, the CDR3 is TGTGCCAGCAAACCGACAGGGACGCCCAACGAGCAGTACTTC. This gives the protein CASKPTGTPNEQYF. The V gene is TRBV27, the J gene TRBJ2-7; 7 nucleotides agree with TRBD1. The ends lost 7 bases at V and 5 bases at J; junction bases unmatched: 11. The CDR3 spans 14 residues. The germline V gene encodes CDR1 MNHEY and CDR2 SMNVEV (reference sequence).

This clone has just one count. V gene TRBV4-2 combines with J gene TRBJ1-4, with a tentative D call TRBD1 (6 bases). Trimming stripped 1 base from V and 8 bases from J, with 17 bases between. Germline CDR1 LGHNA, CDR2 YNFKEQ. CDR3 size: 16 residues. The CDR3, as DNA: TGTGCCAGCAGCCAAGGAAATGGGGGGGCGGGAGAAAAACTGTTTTTT. Translated: CASSQGNGGAGEKLFF.

The chain links TRBV5-1 to TRBJ2-1, with 9 bases lining up with TRBD2. The V segment lost 6 bases and the J segment 14 bases; nucleotides outside the gene matches: 6. The germline gives CDR1 SGHRS, CDR2 YFSETQ. This CDR3 is built from 11 residues. As DNA, the CDR3 is TGCGCCAGCAAGGGCCCTAGCGGGAAGTTCTTC. Residues: CASKGPSGKFF.

The V and J genes are TRBV7-3 and TRBJ2-5, with D perhaps matching TRBD1 (6 bases). Per germline, CDR1 SGHTA and CDR2 FQGTGA. V was pared by 2 bases and J by 5 bases, with 15 bases between. CDR3 length: 15 amino acids. This CDR3 reads CASSLAGDVTETQYF. CDR3 bases: TGTGCCAGCAGCTTAGCAGGGGACGTGACGGAGACCCAGTACTTC.

As DNA, the CDR3 is TGTGCCAGCAGTTATAATGCGGGGGGGCGTGAGACCCAGTACTTC. Amino acids: CASSYNAGGRETQYF. The chain recombines TRBV6-5 with TRBJ2-5; the match to TRBD2 covers 9 bases. Per germline, CDR1 MNHEY and CDR2 SVGAGI. V lost 3 bases to trimming and J lost 5 bases; unmatched junction nucleotides: 7. This CDR3 has 15 amino acids.

The V call is TRBV28, the J call TRBJ1-1; the match to TRBD1 covers 7 bases. J gave up 2 bases and V 5 bases, and 8 bases lay outside the gene matches. In germline, CDR1 is MDHEN, CDR2 SYDVKM. This CDR3 has 15 amino acids. CDR3 sequence reads: CASSPPDRKNTEAFF. The CDR3 nucleotides are TGTGCCAGCAGTCCCCCGGACAGGAAAAACACTGAAGCTTTCTTT.

The rearrangement links TRBV11-2 to TRBJ1-2, with 7 nucleotides matching TRBD1. The junction had 3 bases not matched to a gene; V was cut back by 5 bases and J by 3 bases. The length of the CDR3 is 13 residues. Germline V gene sequence: CDR1 SGHAT, CDR2 FQNNGV. CDR3 region: CASSLGGDYGYTF. CDR3 DNA: TGTGCCAGCAGCCTAGGGGGCGACTATGGCTACACCTTC.

The chain links TRBV7-6 to TRBJ1-3, with a possible D match to TRBD1 (5 bases). The V end was cut by 1 base, the J end by 0 bases, with 16 bases between. CDR3 size: 18 residues. Germline V CDR1 and CDR2: SGHVS, FNYEAQ. CDR3 nucleotide sequence: TGTGCCAGCAGCTTAGTCCCCGTTGTGGGGGGCTCTGGAAACACCATATATTTT. This sequence encodes CASSLVPVVGGSGNTIYF.

V gene TRBV5-4 combines with J gene TRBJ2-5, with D maybe TRBD2 (7 bases). Germline CDR1 is SGHNT and CDR2 is YYREEE (reference sequence). The CDR3 totals 15 residues. Trimming left V 2 bases short and J 5 bases short, with 16 bases between. The CDR3: CASSFKRGAGETQYF. The CDR3 nucleotides are TGTGCCAGCAGCTTCAAACGGGGGGCGGGTGAGACCCAGTACTTC.

The J gene is TRBJ1-1, the V gene TRBV19; TRBD1 agrees at 8 bases. V gave up 7 bases and J gave up 2 bases; unmatched junction bases: 6. The germline V gene has CDR1 LNHDA and CDR2 SQIVND (reference sequence). This CDR3 is built from 14 residues. In nucleotides, the CDR3 is TGTGCCAGTAAGGGCAGGGGGCTCAACACTGAAGCTTTCTTT. It translates to CASKGRGLNTEAFF.

The genes are TRBV27 and TRBJ2-2; 9 bases agree with TRBD2. The CDR3 is made up of 17 amino acids. Germline CDR1 MNHEY, CDR2 SMNVEV (reference sequence). V lost 4 bases and J lost 2; bases outside the gene matches: 8. CDR3 nucleotide sequence: TGTGCCAGCAGTTCCTCCAGACTAGCGGAAAACACCGGGGAGCTGTTTTTT. Translating it yields CASSSSRLAENTGELFF.

The chain couples TRBV7-3 to TRBJ2-1; 11 bases map to TRBD2. In germline, CDR1 is SGHTA, CDR2 FQGTGA. The trim removed 0 bases at V and 9 bases at J, leaving 10 bases unmatched. This CDR3 contains 17 residues. The CDR3 is CASSLTTSGTLVPEQFF. The CDR3 DNA is TGTGCCAGCAGCTTAACGACTAGCGGGACACTTGTCCCTGAGCAGTTCTTC.

V is TRBV28 and J is TRBJ1-4, with TRBD1 identical over 9 bases. Germline V gene lookup returns CDR1 MDHEN and CDR2 SYDVKM. V lost 2 bases to trimming and J lost 5 bases; unmatched junction nucleotides: 3. CDR3 length equals 15 residues. Here the CDR3 reads CASSLGGQGNEKLFF. As DNA, the CDR3 is TGTGCCAGCAGTTTAGGGGGACAGGGAAATGAAAAACTGTTTTTT.